Listed here are 21 T cell receptor beta chains from one sample, sequenced in a study of Ad26.COV2.S vaccination and SARS-CoV-2 variants. Repertoires were generated with immunoSEQ multiplex PCR, while TCRdb's copy carries only in-frame clones and drops some. The data contain roughly 320,000 clones, around 85% of them singletons. Specified treatment: roughly 19 received Ad26.COV2.S at low or high dose, single or two shots; roughly 5 received placebo; per-sample allocation not given. Samples were taken on day 63 after the first vaccine or placebo injection. The input for sequencing was peripheral blood, taken in a trial of Ad26.COV2.S vaccine versus placebo. The receptor set was obtained from a person between 18 and 65 years old who received the Ad26.COV2.S COVID-19 vaccine or a placebo.

The genes are TRBV18 and TRBJ2-7; D possibly matches TRBD1 or TRBD2 (5 bases each). The CDR3 is made up of 18 amino acids. Trimming left V 3 bases short and J 2 bases short, with 23 bases between. Germline loops: CDR1 KGHSH, CDR2 LQKENI. DNA for the CDR3: TGTGCCAGCTCACCCATTAATTCCGGGACGCAGATTACCTACGAGCAGTACTTC. This sequence encodes CASSPINSGTQITYEQYF.

This chain uses TRBV2 with TRBJ1-2, with 7 bases aligning to TRBD1. Trimming took 0 bases from V and 4 from J; bases not matched to a gene: 5. The germline CDR1 and CDR2 sequences are SNHLY and FYNNEI. The CDR3 contains 15 residues. In DNA form, the CDR3 reads TGTGCCAGCAGTGAAGCCCTGGGACAGCGCTATGGCTACACCTTC. It yields the protein CASSEALGQRYGYTF.

V usage is TRBV19 and J usage is TRBJ2-7; 8 nucleotides align to TRBD1. There are 12 residues in the CDR3. Germline V gene sequence: CDR1 LNHDA, CDR2 SQIVND (reference sequence). The V and J ends lost 7 bases and 6 bases, in that order; junction bases with no gene match: 5. The CDR3 reads CASKLTGGEQYF. The CDR3 DNA sequence: TGTGCCAGTAAATTAACAGGGGGCGAGCAGTACTTC. The full variable domain, rest sourced from reference TRBV19 and TRBJ2-7, is DGGITQSPKYLFRKEGQNVTLSCEQNLNHDAMYWYRQDPGQGLRLIYYSQIVNDFQKGDIAEGYSVSREKKESFPLTVTSAQKNPTAFYLCASKLTGGEQYFGPGTRLTVT.

The chain carries TRBV2 and TRBJ2-7; D is undetermined. V was shortened by 9 bases and J by 3 bases, with 9 bases between the two germline ends. CDR3 length: 11 amino acids. Germline loops: CDR1 SNHLY, CDR2 FYNNEI. In DNA, the CDR3 is TGTGCCAGTAGGATGCACTACGAGCAGTACTTC. As protein: CASRMHYEQYF.

The chain joins TRBV29-1 to TRBJ1-5; D not resolved. CDR1 and CDR2 (germline): SQVTM, ANQGSEA. This CDR3 comprises 14 residues. Trimming stripped 4 bases from V and 2 bases from J, with 12 bases between. CDR3 DNA: TGCAGCGTTGTTTCGGGGTCGGGCAATCAGCCCCAGCATTTT. Translation gives CSVVSGSGNQPQHF.

J is TRBJ2-1 and V is TRBV5-4; 11 bases agree with TRBD1. Germline V gives CDR1 SGHNT, CDR2 YYREEE (reference sequence). The CDR3 is made up of 16 amino acids. J was trimmed by 4 bases and V by 0 bases; bases with no gene match: 3. CDR3 bases: TGTGCCAGCAGCTTGGGGGGACAGGGGGGATACAATGAGCAGTTCTTC. This codes for CASSLGGQGGYNEQFF. Drawing the rest from reference TRBV5-4 and TRBJ2-1, the complete variable domain is ETGVTQSPTHLIKTRGQQVTLRCSSQSGHNTVSWYQQALGQGPQFIFQYYREEENGRGNFPPRFSGLQFPNYSSELNVNALELDDSALYLCASSLGGQGGYNEQFFGPGTRLTVL.

In regard to this clone: Other DNA sequences in this sample translate to the same CDR3. CDR3 residues: CASSSDRGLEKLFF. The CDR3 nucleotides read TGTGCCAGCAGTTCGGACAGGGGGCTTGAAAAACTGTTTTTT. The rearrangement links TRBV2 to TRBJ1-4, with 11 bases that match TRBD1. Germline lookup yields CDR1 SNHLY and CDR2 FYNNEI. The trim removed 5 bases at V and 7 bases at J, leaving 3 bases unmatched. The CDR3 consists of 14 residues.

This chain links TRBV7-9 with TRBJ2-7, with no clear D. Per germline, CDR1 SEHNR and CDR2 FQNEAQ (reference sequence). There are 12 residues in the CDR3. Trimming removed 1 base from V and 7 bases from J, with 8 bases in between. CDR3 sequence reads: CASSLDPGEQYF. As DNA, the CDR3 is TGTGCCAGCAGCTTAGATCCCGGAGAGCAGTACTTC.

The chain employs TRBV4-1 and TRBJ2-2; D unclear. Per germline, CDR1 MGHRA and CDR2 YSYEKL. The CDR3 runs to 16 residues. Trimming shortened V by 4 bases and J by 1 base, and 13 bases separated the two germline ends. CDR3 sequence reads: CASSLLSRMNTGELFF. CDR3 coding DNA: TGCGCCAGCAGCCTCCTGTCAAGGATGAACACCGGGGAGCTGTTTTTT.

This clone was recorded once. The chain combines TRBV15 with TRBJ2-7, with TRBD1 as a possible D gene (5 bases). V was shortened by 0 bases and J by 3 bases, with 9 bases between the two germline ends. The germline CDR1 and CDR2 sequences are LNHNV and YYDKDF (reference sequence). This CDR3 has 14 amino acids. CDR3 loop: CATSRDRQGYEQYF. The CDR3 bases are TGTGCCACCAGCAGAGATCGGCAGGGCTACGAGCAGTACTTC.

A word on this clone: At one of its ends the junction is not consistent with the germline gene, which may arise from a read error. This CDR3 is CASSFFPGELFF. DNA of the CDR3: TGTGCTAGTAGTTTTTTTCCCGGGGAGCTGTTTTTT. This rearrangement joins TRBV12-5 to TRBJ2-2, with D hard to call. Germline V lookup: CDR1 LGHNT, CDR2 FRNRAP. The CDR3 is 12 amino acids.

The chain combines TRBV11-3 with TRBJ1-4; 7 bases are a match to TRBD1. The CDR3 loop spans 16 amino acids. J was trimmed by 6 bases and V by 1 base; bases with no gene match: 8. From germline, CDR1 is SGHNT and CDR2 YENEEA. The CDR3: CASSLGQGQVDEKLFF. For the CDR3, the DNA is TGTGCCAGCAGCTTAGGCCAAGGACAGGTTGATGAAAAACTGTTTTTT.

CDR3 coding DNA: TGCAGTGCTAGTTTCCTGACTAGCGGGGTGGAGGAGCTGTTTTTT. Protein product: CSASFLTSGVEELFF. The chain is built from TRBV20-1 and TRBJ2-2; 11 bases map to TRBD2. The germline CDR1 and CDR2 sequences are DFQATT and SNEGSKA (reference sequence). The V gene end was trimmed by 3 bases and the J gene end by 10 bases; junction bases not matched to a gene: 10. The CDR3 covers 15 residues.

J is TRBJ1-5 and V is TRBV7-2; tentative D call: TRBD1 (5 bases). The germline V and J ends were trimmed by 1 base and 2 bases, with 6 bases remaining between them. Germline V gene lookup returns CDR1 SGHTA and CDR2 FQGNSA. CDR3 size: 14 residues. CDR3 DNA sequence: TGTGCCAGCAGCTTAGTGGGGCGCAATCAGCCCCAGCATTTT. It encodes CASSLVGRNQPQHF. The full variable domain, its missing parts supplied by reference TRBV7-2 and TRBJ1-5, is GAGVSQSPSNKVTEKGKDVELRCDPISGHTALYWYRQSLGQGLEFLIYFQGNSAPDKSGLPSDRFSAERTGGSVSTLTIQRTQQEDSAVYLCASSLVGRNQPQHFGDGTRLSIL.

The gene calls are TRBV6-5 and TRBJ1-1; 7 nucleotides match TRBD1. Trimming cost V 5 bases and J 10 bases; bases outside gene matches: 10. CDR3 length: 13 amino acids. Germline assignment: CDR1 MNHEY and CDR2 SVGAGI. The CDR3 is CASSTDRVFGAFF. As DNA, the CDR3 is TGTGCCAGCAGTACCGACAGGGTGTTTGGAGCTTTCTTT.

On this clone itself: Different DNA sequences within this sample yield the same CDR3. The chain recombines TRBV6-5 with TRBJ1-2; possible D gene TRBD1, 5 bases. Germline CDR1 is MNHEY and CDR2 is SVGAGI. V was shortened by 2 bases and J by 2 bases, with 6 bases between the two germline ends. This CDR3 is 13 amino acids long. The CDR3 is CASSYGGNYGYTF. Here the CDR3 DNA reads TGTGCCAGCAGTTACGGGGGAAACTATGGCTACACCTTC.

A note on this clone: The junction departs from the called germline gene at one end, perhaps through a read error. The rearrangement joins TRBV28 to TRBJ2-7; 10 nucleotides align to TRBD2. The length of the CDR3 is 13 residues. The V gene's germline CDR1 is MDHEN and CDR2 SYDVKM. CDR3 residues: CASSPPLGLAANF. In DNA, the CDR3 is TGTGCCAGCAGCCCTCCCCTTGGACTAGCGGCGAACTTC.

This chain links TRBV2 with TRBJ2-7, with a tentative D call TRBD1 (6 bases). Germline assignment: CDR1 SNHLY and CDR2 FYNNEI. CDR3 length equals 12 residues. The V end was cut by 5 bases, the J end by 4 bases, with 9 bases between. The CDR3 nucleotides are TGTGCCAGCAGTTTGGACAGATACGAGCAGTACTTC. This codes for CASSLDRYEQYF.

The chain carries TRBV5-6 and TRBJ2-7, with D possibly matching TRBD2 (5 bases). Germline V gene data show CDR1 as SGHDT and CDR2 as YYEEEE. Trimming removed 3 bases at V and 5 bases at J, with 15 bases between. The CDR3 consists of 14 residues. The CDR3 sequence is CASSSRSGNDEQYF. CDR3 bases: TGTGCCAGCAGCTCCCGGTCCGGGAATGACGAGCAGTACTTC.

The chain uses TRBV9 and TRBJ1-2; D remains unclear. Germline V lookup: CDR1 SGDLS, CDR2 YYNGEE. Trimming shortened V by 3 bases and J by 4 bases, and 19 bases separated the two germline ends. The CDR3 runs to 16 residues. CDR3 protein: CASSAAGVGVSYGYTF. CDR3 nucleotide sequence: TGTGCCAGCAGCGCGGCGGGAGTAGGAGTGAGCTATGGCTACACCTTC. The full variable domain, rest sourced from reference TRBV9 and TRBJ1-2, is DSGVTQTPKHLITATGQRVTLRCSPRSGDLSVYWYQQSLDQGLQFLIQYYNGEERAKGNILERFSAQQFPDLHSELNLSSLELGDSALYFCASSAAGVGVSYGYTFGSGTRLTVV.

V is TRBV9 and J is TRBJ2-1, with 7 bases aligning to TRBD2. CDR1 and CDR2 (germline): SGDLS, YYNGEE. This CDR3 spans 15 amino acids. V lost 0 bases and J lost 6; bases outside the gene matches: 6. DNA for the CDR3: TGTGCCAGCAGCGTAGTCAGCGGGGCCACCAATGAGCAGTTCTTC. The encoded protein is CASSVVSGATNEQFF.